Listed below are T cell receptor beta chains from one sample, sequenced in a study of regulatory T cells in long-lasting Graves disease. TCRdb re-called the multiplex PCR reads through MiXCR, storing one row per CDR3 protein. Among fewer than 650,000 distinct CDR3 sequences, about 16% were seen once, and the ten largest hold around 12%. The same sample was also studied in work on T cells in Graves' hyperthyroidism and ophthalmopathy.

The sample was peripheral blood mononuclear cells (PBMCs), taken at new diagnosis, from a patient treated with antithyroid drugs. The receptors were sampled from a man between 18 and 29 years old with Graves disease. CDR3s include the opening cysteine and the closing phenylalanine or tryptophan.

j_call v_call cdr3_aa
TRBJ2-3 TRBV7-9 CASSSEGRGDTQYF
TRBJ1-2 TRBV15 CATSRDKEGGSGYTF
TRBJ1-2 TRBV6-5 CASSYGGVANYGYTF
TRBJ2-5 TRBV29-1 CSVDLGQIQETQYF
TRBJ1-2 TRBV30 CAWSHLTGSGYTF
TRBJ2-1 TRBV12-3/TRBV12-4 CASSHTGEWHLSSYNEQFF
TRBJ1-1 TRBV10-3 CAISERGARGEAFF
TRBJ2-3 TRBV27 CASSLLAGVGDTQYF
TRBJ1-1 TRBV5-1 CASSLSVQVNTEAFF
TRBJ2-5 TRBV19 CASSPTTRLRTQYF
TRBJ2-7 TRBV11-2 CASSLQGPSVQYF
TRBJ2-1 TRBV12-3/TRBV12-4 CASSPPQGLAGAHNEQFF
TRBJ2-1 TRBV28 CASSYVTGNEQFF
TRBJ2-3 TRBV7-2 CASSTPNTDTQYF
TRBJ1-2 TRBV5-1 CASSLWTGDNYGYTF
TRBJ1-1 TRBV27 CASSLGGVVNTEAFF
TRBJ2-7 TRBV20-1 CSARSRDSGYEQYF
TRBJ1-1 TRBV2 CASSHGSKGYTEAFF
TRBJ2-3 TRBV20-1 CSAIAGGSYHTDTQYF
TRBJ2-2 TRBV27 CASSFWGVTGELFF
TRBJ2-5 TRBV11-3 CASSPLSRGTQYF
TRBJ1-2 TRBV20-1 CSARGAPNYGYTF
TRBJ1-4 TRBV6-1 CASSESLAGVILFF
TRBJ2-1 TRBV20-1 CSAAPAGTSSYNEQFF
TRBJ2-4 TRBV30 CAWSVHRENIQYF
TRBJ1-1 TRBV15 CATSRLTGSNTEAFF
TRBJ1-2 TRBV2 CASVQEYGYTF